Here is one T cell receptor beta chain with its context. Its antigen is unknown. This sample was included in a study of monozygotic twins with inflammatory bowel disease. Study results and caveats: By inverse Simpson index, TCRbeta diversity was lower in IBD patients than in healthy co-twins.

This CDR3 spans 15 amino acids. CDR1 is DFQATT and CDR2 is SNEGSKA in the germline V gene (reference sequence). TCRdb re-called the 5' RACE reads; every CDR3 protein appears as one record, without DNA. Listed are under 130,000 distinct CDR3 sequences; around 1.9% falls within the top ten. The chain links TRBV20-1 to TRBJ2-1; there is no DNA to check the TCRdb D call of TRBD2. Sequencing was carried out using blood. The receptor was isolated from a human donor with ulcerative colitis or Crohn's disease, or a healthy co-twin of an affected twin (not recorded which). Here the CDR3 reads CSAREVTRAYNEQFF.